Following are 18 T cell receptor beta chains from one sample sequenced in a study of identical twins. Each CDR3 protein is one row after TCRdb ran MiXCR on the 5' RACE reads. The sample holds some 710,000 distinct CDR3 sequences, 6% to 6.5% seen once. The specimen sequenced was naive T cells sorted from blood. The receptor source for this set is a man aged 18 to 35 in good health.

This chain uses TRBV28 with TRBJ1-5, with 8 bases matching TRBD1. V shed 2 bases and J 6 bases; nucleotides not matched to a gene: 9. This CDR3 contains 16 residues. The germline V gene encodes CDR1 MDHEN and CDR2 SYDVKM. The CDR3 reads CASSLTQGARGQPQHF. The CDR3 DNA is TGTGCCAGCAGTTTAACTCAGGGGGCTAGAGGTCAGCCCCAGCATTTT.

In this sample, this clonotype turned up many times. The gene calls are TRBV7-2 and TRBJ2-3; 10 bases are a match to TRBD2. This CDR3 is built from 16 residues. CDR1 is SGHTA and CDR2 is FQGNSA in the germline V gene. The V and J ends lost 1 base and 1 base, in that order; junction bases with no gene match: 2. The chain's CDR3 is CASSLELAGGTDTQYF. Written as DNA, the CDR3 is TGTGCCAGCAGCTTAGAGCTAGCGGGAGGCACAGATACGCAGTATTTT. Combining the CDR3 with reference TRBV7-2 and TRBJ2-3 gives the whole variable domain GAGVSQSPSNKVTEKGKDVELRCDPISGHTALYWYRQSLGQGLEFLIYFQGNSAPDKSGLPSDRFSAERTGGSVSTLTIQRTQQEDSAVYLCASSLELAGGTDTQYFGPGTRLTVL.

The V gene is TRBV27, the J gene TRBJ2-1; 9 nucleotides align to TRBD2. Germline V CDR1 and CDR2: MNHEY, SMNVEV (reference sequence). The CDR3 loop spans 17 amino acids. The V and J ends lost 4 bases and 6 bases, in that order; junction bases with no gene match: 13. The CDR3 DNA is TGTGCCAGCAGTTCCACGAAATTAGCGGGAGTCTCCAATGAGCAGTTCTTC. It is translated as CASSSTKLAGVSNEQFF.

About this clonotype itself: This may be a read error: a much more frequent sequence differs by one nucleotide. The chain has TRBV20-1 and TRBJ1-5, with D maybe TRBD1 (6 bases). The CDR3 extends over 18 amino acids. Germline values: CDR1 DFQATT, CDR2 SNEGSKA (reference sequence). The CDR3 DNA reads TGCAGTGCTAGAGATCATTGGGCAGGGGACCAAGCAAATCAGCCCCAGAATTTT. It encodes CSARDHWAGDQANQPQNF.

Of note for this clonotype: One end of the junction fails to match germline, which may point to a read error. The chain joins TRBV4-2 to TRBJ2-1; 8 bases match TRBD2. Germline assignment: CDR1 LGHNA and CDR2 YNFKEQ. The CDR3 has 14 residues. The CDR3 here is CASSQAISGNGQFF. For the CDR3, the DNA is TGTGCCAGCAGCCAAGCAATTAGCGGGAATGGGCAGTTCTTC.

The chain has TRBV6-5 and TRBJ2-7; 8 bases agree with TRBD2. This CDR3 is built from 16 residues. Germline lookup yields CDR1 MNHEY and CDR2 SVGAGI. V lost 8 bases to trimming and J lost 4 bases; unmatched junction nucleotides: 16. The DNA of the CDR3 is TGTGCCAGCGGTTCACCGAGACCCGGGACTAGGTACGAGCAGTACTTC. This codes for CASGSPRPGTRYEQYF.

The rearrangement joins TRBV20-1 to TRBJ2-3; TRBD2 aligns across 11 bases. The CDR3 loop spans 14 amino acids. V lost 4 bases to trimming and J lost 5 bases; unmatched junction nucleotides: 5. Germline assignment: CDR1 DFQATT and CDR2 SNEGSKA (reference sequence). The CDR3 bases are TGCAGTGCTAAAATTAGCGGGAGGGTAGATACGCAGTATTTT. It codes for CSAKISGRVDTQYF.

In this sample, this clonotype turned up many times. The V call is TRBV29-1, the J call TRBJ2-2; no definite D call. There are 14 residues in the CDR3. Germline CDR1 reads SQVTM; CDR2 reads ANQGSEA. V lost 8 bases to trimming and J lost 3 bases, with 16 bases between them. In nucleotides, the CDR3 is TGCAGCACAAAAGTACACGGAGACACCGGGGAGCTGTTTTTT. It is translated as CSTKVHGDTGELFF.

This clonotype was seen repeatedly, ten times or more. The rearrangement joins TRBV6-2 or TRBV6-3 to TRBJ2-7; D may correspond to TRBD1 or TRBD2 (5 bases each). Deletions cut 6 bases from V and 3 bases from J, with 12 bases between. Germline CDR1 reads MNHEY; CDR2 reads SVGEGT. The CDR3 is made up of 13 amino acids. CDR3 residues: CASRRRDGYEQYF. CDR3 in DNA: TGTGCCAGCAGGCGTCGGGACGGCTACGAGCAGTACTTC.

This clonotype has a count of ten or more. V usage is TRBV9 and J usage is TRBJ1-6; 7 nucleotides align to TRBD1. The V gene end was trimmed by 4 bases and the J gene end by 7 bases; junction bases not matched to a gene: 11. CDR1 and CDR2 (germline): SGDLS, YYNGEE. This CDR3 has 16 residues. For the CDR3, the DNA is TGTGCCAGCAGCCTACGACAGGGCGCGGAAAATTCACCCCTCCACTTT. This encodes CASSLRQGAENSPLHF.

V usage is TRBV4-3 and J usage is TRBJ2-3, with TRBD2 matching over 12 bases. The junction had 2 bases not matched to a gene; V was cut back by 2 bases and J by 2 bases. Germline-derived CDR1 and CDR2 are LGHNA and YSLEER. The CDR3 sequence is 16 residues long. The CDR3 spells CASSQRLAGVTDTQYF. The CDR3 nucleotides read TGCGCCAGCAGCCAAAGACTAGCGGGAGTCACAGATACGCAGTATTTT.

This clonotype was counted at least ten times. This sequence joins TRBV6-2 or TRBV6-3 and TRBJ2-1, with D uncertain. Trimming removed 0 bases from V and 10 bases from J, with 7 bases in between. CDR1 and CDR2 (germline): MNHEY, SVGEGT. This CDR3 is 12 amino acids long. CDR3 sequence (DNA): TGTGCCAGCAGTTACTCGGGCGACGAGCAGTTCTTC. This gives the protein CASSYSGDEQFF.

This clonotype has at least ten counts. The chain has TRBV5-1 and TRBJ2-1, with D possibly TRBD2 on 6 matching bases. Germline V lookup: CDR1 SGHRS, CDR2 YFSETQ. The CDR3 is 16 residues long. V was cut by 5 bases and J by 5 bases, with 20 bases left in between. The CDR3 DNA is TGCGCCAGCAGAAGTGGGAGGAACCAGGGTAACAATGAGCAGTTCTTC. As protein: CASRSGRNQGNNEQFF.

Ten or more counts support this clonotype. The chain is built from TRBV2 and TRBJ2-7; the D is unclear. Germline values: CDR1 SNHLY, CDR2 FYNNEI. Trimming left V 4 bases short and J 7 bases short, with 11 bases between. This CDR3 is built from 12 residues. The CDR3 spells CASSGYLGEQYF. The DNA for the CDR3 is TGTGCCAGCAGTGGCTACCTCGGGGAGCAGTACTTC.

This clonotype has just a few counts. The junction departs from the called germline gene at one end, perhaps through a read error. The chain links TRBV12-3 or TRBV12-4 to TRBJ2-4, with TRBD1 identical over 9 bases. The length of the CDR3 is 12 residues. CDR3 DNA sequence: TGTGCCAGCAGGCACCCGGGACAGGGATGGTCCTTC. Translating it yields CASRHPGQGWSF.

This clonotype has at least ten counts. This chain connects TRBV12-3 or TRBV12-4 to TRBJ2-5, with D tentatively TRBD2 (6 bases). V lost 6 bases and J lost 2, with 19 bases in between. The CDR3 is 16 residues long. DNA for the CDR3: TGTGCCAGCAGCCTTTCACCAGGCAGCGGGCAAGAGACCCAGTACTTC. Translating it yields CASSLSPGSGQETQYF.

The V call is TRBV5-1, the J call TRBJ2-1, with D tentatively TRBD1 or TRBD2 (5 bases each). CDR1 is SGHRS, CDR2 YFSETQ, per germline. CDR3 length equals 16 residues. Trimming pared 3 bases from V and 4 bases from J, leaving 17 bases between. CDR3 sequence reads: CASSWGKAGLYNEQFF. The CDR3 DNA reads TGCGCCAGCAGCTGGGGGAAGGCCGGACTGTACAATGAGCAGTTCTTC.

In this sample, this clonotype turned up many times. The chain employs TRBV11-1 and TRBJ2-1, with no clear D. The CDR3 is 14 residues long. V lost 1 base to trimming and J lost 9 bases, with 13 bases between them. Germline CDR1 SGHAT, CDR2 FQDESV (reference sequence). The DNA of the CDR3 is TGTGCCAGCAGCTTAGGGGCCCGGACGGGTGAGCAGTTCTTC. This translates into CASSLGARTGEQFF. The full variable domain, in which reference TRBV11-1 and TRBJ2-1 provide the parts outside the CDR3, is EAEVAQSPRYKITEKSQAVAFWCDPISGHATLYWYRQILGQGPELLVQFQDESVVDDSQLPKDRFSAERLKGVDSTLKIQPAELGDSAMYLCASSLGARTGEQFFGPGTRLTVL.